A single sample gave rise to the 5 T cell receptor beta chains below, sequenced in a study of blood T cell repertoires in COVID-19 (dated by TCRdb to 2018 to 2020). The library was obtained by the immunoSEQ multiplex PCR assay. Sourced from immuneACCESS, this table was stored by TCRdb with only in-frame sequences that have V and J called. A share of the clones is absent; for the studies checked, an unresolved V gene accounts for under half, and the remainder has no known explanation. This sample is represented by 90,000 to 110,000 clones; around 81% of them were singletons. Jointly, the top ten make up about 4.5% of the sample. Sequenced input: peripheral blood. The receptors shown here come from a human donor in a cohort sampled during active or convalescent COVID-19.

The chain combines TRBV6-5 with TRBJ1-5; 10 bases match TRBD1. Germline V gene data show CDR1 as MNHEY and CDR2 as SVGAGI. The V gene end was trimmed by 6 bases and the J gene end by 6 bases; junction bases not matched to a gene: 5. This CDR3 has 14 residues. This CDR3 is CASSARDRGQPQHF. The CDR3 DNA reads as TGTGCCAGCAGCGCCCGGGACAGGGGTCAGCCCCAGCATTTT.

This clone was picked up a small number of times. V and J are TRBV11-2 and TRBJ2-3; 7 bases line up with TRBD1. This CDR3 comprises 15 residues. Trimming took 5 bases from V and 3 from J; bases not matched to a gene: 8. Germline V gene lookup returns CDR1 SGHAT and CDR2 FQNNGV. The CDR3 spells CASSIRQGGTDTQYF. The DNA for the CDR3 is TGTGCCAGCAGCATACGACAGGGTGGGACAGATACGCAGTATTTT.

The J gene is TRBJ1-1, the V gene TRBV5-6; D perhaps matches TRBD1 (5 bases). The V gene's germline CDR1 is SGHDT and CDR2 YYEEEE. V was clipped by 1 base and J by 0 bases, with 10 bases between them. The CDR3 consists of 15 residues. As DNA, the CDR3 is TGTGCCAGCAGCTTGTCCCCAGGGATGAACACTGAAGCTTTCTTT. It yields the protein CASSLSPGMNTEAFF.

V usage is TRBV5-4 and J usage is TRBJ2-3, with 14 positions matching TRBD2. Per the germline V gene, CDR1 is SGHNT and CDR2 is YYREEE (reference sequence). The CDR3 has 17 residues. Trimming took 2 bases from V and 3 from J; bases not matched to a gene: 5. The CDR3 is CASSLGLAGGVTDTQYF. The CDR3 DNA reads as TGTGCCAGCAGCTTAGGACTAGCGGGAGGTGTAACAGATACGCAGTATTTT.

This clone was recorded a few times. CDR3 residues: CASSPTGLSNQPQHF. The CDR3 DNA reads as TGTGCCAGCAGCCCGACAGGGCTGAGCAATCAGCCCCAGCATTTT. The chain links TRBV9 to TRBJ1-5; TRBD1 aligns across 7 bases. V gave up 4 bases and J gave up 1 base; unmatched junction bases: 5. Germline CDR1 and CDR2: SGDLS and YYNGEE. The CDR3 loop spans 15 amino acids.